This TCR beta chain was recorded in a study of T cell responses to AZD1222 COVID-19 vaccine. Study-level background: Second-dose intervals near 4 or 12 weeks were combined.

Germline V gives CDR1 SGHAT, CDR2 FQNNGV. Deletions cut 4 bases from V and 2 bases from J, with 12 bases between. The CDR3 runs to 14 residues. This clone was recorded only once. Its antigen is unknown. Study results and limitations: Baseline antibody screening turned up just six seropositive AZD1222 recipients. Along spike, vaccine-associated CD4 TCRs were found throughout, with dominance at 160-218 and 743-854.

Method: immunoSEQ multiplex PCR; TCRdb's copy keeps in-frame clones and lacks some. The table records 150,000 or so clones, 94% of them present only once. The TCR was taken from an adult in good health. J is TRBJ2-7 and V is TRBV11-2; D unclear. Sequencing was performed on peripheral blood, taken on day 0 of AZD1222 vaccination. The DNA for the CDR3 is TGTGCCAGCAGCTATGGAGACCTCCCCTACGAGCAGTACTTC. Amino acids: CASSYGDLPYEQYF.